This T cell receptor beta chain was documented in a study of immune heterogeneity within non-small cell lung tumors. TCR beta CDR3 amplification used multiplex PCR with 32 V and 13 J primers. A single record per CDR3 protein comes from TCRdb applying MiXCR to the multiplex PCR reads. The data hold about 20,000 distinct CDR3 sequences, with roughly 29% observed a single time. Bulk tumor genomic DNA constituted the template, at 600 to 750 ng per sample. Surgery yielded several widely spaced biopsies per primary tumor. Curative operations were performed on patients who had untreated, newly diagnosed non-small cell lung cancer. This CDR3 region has 16 residues. Trimming cost V 3 bases and J 2 bases; bases outside gene matches: 6. The germline gives CDR1 WSHSY, CDR2 SAAADI.

This clonotype was sampled from a man aged 40-50 years with non-small cell lung cancer. The V gene is TRBV10-2, the J gene TRBJ2-5, with 10 nucleotides matching TRBD2. Sequencing input: lung tumor tissue. The chain's CDR3 is CASSDFGTSVQETQYF. The CDR3 DNA sequence: TGCGCCAGCAGTGATTTCGGGACTAGCGTACAAGAGACCCAGTACTTC.